This is a list of T cell receptor beta chains from one sample in a study of blood T cell repertoires in COVID-19. Clones were sequenced by immunoSEQ multiplex PCR, and TCRdb holds only the in-frame ones, with some missing. The data contain about 100,000 clones, approximately 80% of them singletons. Sequenced input: peripheral blood. The origin of the receptors is a man between 65 and 85 years old with active or convalescent COVID-19. CDR3s include the opening cysteine and the closing phenylalanine or tryptophan. The D gene is left open where the match is weak. Some rows mark clone size as missing; the rest say once, few, many or name a class of expanded clone.

j_call v_call clone_size d_call cdr3_nt cdr3_aa
TRBJ1-6 TRBV5-6 - TRBD1 TGTGCCAGCGGGTCCGGGACAGGGTTCTCACCCCTCCACTTT CASGSGTGFSPLHF
TRBJ2-3 TRBV11-3 few TRBD1 TGTGCCAGCAGCCCTCGAAGACAGGGAAACTCTCCAGCTACGCAGTATTTT CASSPRRQGNSPATQYF
TRBJ1-5 TRBV5-1 once TRBD1 TGCGCCAGCAGCGAGTGGACAGGGGACAATCAGCCCCAGCATTTT CASSEWTGDNQPQHF
TRBJ2-7 TRBV11-2 - - TGTGCCAGCAGCTACCCCGGGGAAGAAATCTACGAGCAGTACTTC CASSYPGEEIYEQYF
TRBJ2-1 TRBV19 - - TGTGCCAGTAGCATAGTTGGACAGCAGAATGAGCAGTTCTTC CASSIVGQQNEQFF
TRBJ2-5 TRBV2 - - TGTGCCAGCAGTCCAGGACAGATACAAGAGACCCAGTACTTC CASSPGQIQETQYF
TRBJ1-1 TRBV30 few - TGTGCCCTCGTCCGGAACACTGAAGCTTTCTTT CALVRNTEAFF
TRBJ1-5 TRBV5-6 - - TGTGCCAGCAGCTGGTATGGGGCTAGCAATCAGCCCCAGCATTTT CASSWYGASNQPQHF
TRBJ1-2 TRBV6-5 - TRBD1 TGTGCCAGCAGTCAGGGCGGGACAGGGCCTTCCTACACCTTC CASSQGGTGPSYTF
TRBJ1-5 TRBV16 medium-sized - TGTGCCAGCAGCCAAGAAAGGGGCGTGGGCAATCAGCCCCAGCATTTT CASSQERGVGNQPQHF
TRBJ1-2 TRBV12-3/TRBV12-4 - - TGTGCCAGCAGTTACGGAGCTCGGGGAGGCTACACCTTC CASSYGARGGYTF
TRBJ1-1 TRBV3-1/TRBV3-2 - TRBD1 TGTGCCAGCAGCCAATGGGGACAGGGACGTGAAGCTTTCTTT CASSQWGQGREAFF
TRBJ2-7 TRBV5-6 - - TGTGCCAGCAGCCGATTGACCCCCGGGTGGCAAGGCGAGCAGTACTTC CASSRLTPGWQGEQYF
TRBJ2-7 TRBV6-2/TRBV6-3 - - TGTGCCAGCAGTCCCTGGTTCGCGGTGAGTGCCTACGAGCAGTACTTC CASSPWFAVSAYEQYF
TRBJ2-1 TRBV11-1 - TRBD1 TGTGCCAGCAGCTTAGGCGCCAGGGGGAAGGGGCAGTTCTTC CASSLGARGKGQFF
TRBJ2-1 TRBV7-9 - TRBD1 TGTGCCAGCAGCGGCCCTACAGGGGGCGCTTCCTACAATGAGCAGTTCTTC CASSGPTGGASYNEQFF
TRBJ2-2 TRBV9 - TRBD1 TGTGCCAGCAGCCCAAGGGACAGGGAGGCCCAATTGAACACCGGGGAGCTGTTTTTT CASSPRDREAQLNTGELFF
TRBJ1-4 TRBV7-2 - - TGTGCCAGCAGCCGCGGGAATAATGAAAAACTGTTTTTT CASSRGNNEKLFF
TRBJ2-2 TRBV7-2 few - TGTGCCAGCAGCCCTGGGCTCTACTCCGGGGAGCTGTTTTTT CASSPGLYSGELFF
TRBJ1-1 TRBV5-1 - - TGCGCCAGCAGCTTGGTAGGCAGGGGGAACACTGAAGCTTTCTTT CASSLVGRGNTEAFF
TRBJ1-6 TRBV11-3 - - TGTGCCAGCAGCTTATCTATACCCTATAATTCACCCCTCCACTTT CASSLSIPYNSPLHF
TRBJ2-7 TRBV4-1 - TRBD2 TGCGCCAGCAGCCAAGAACCTAGCGGGTTCTCCTACGAGCAGTACTTC CASSQEPSGFSYEQYF
TRBJ2-7 TRBV5-1 - TRBD1 TGCGCCAGCAGCTCACAGGACAGGGCGCTAGGCGAGCAGTACTTC CASSSQDRALGEQYF
TRBJ2-4 TRBV7-9 - - TGTGCCAGCAGCTTAGGGCAGAACATTCAGTACTTC CASSLGQNIQYF
TRBJ1-1 TRBV27 few - TGTGCCAGCAGTTTCTACGGGGGGACTGAAGCTTTCTTT CASSFYGGTEAFF
TRBJ2-5 TRBV7-6 few TRBD2 TGTGCCAGCGGGGAGGGGAAGGAGACCCAGTACTTC CASGEGKETQYF
TRBJ1-4 TRBV5-7 - - TGTGCCAGCAGCTTGTTGCAGGGAGGGTTCGTAAGGTATGAAAAACTGTTTTTT CASSLLQGGFVRYEKLFF
TRBJ2-1 TRBV6-2/TRBV6-3 once - TGTGCCAGCAGTTACCCGAGTGCGGATCTTAAGAATGAGCAGTTCTTC CASSYPSADLKNEQFF
TRBJ2-3 TRBV7-9 - - TGTGCCAGCAGCTTAGGAGGGTTGGATACGCAGTATTTT CASSLGGLDTQYF
TRBJ2-5 TRBV4-1 - TRBD1 TGCGCCAGCAGCCAAGTACAGGGGGCCCCAGAGACCCAGTACTTC CASSQVQGAPETQYF
TRBJ2-7 TRBV1 - - TGCACCAGCAGCCCGAGCACTCCGGGACTAGCTTCGAAATACGAGCAGTACTTC CTSSPSTPGLASKYEQYF
TRBJ2-3 TRBV28 - TRBD2 TGTGCCAGCAGTTTAGCCACTAGCGGGGGATCAGATACGCAGTATTTT CASSLATSGGSDTQYF
TRBJ1-6 TRBV27 few TRBD1 TGTGCCAGCAGTTTCGCGGGACAGGGACACTCACCCCTCCACTTT CASSFAGQGHSPLHF
TRBJ2-7 TRBV9 - TRBD2 TGTGCCAGCAGCCCCCGGGGGGTGCGGGGTAGATTCTACGAGCAGTACTTC CASSPRGVRGRFYEQYF
TRBJ1-2 TRBV19 - - TGTGCCAGTAGGCCGACAGGCGACTATGGCTACACCTTC CASRPTGDYGYTF
TRBJ2-7 TRBV7-2 - - TGTGCCAGCAGCTTACAGGGTCCAGCTATCTCCTACGAGCAGTACTTC CASSLQGPAISYEQYF
TRBJ2-3 TRBV5-6 - TRBD2 TGTGCCAGCAGCCAGGGACTAGCGGGGGCGATTACTCACGCAGATACGCAGTATTTT CASSQGLAGAITHADTQYF
TRBJ1-3 TRBV7-6 - - TGTGCCAGCAGCTCCCTAGGGCAGGGAACCTCTGGAAACACCATATATTTT CASSSLGQGTSGNTIYF
TRBJ1-1 TRBV7-9 - TRBD1 TGTGCCAGCAGCGCAGCAACAGGGGTTTATGCTGAAGCTTTCTTT CASSAATGVYAEAFF
TRBJ2-7 TRBV6-2/TRBV6-3 - TRBD2 TGTGCCAGCAGTCCGTCGGGGAGGGACGGCGAGCAGTACTTC CASSPSGRDGEQYF
TRBJ1-5 TRBV7-9 - - TGTGCCAGCAGCTCGGGGAACGGCGATCAGCCCCAGCATTTT CASSSGNGDQPQHF
TRBJ1-5 TRBV19 - - TGTGCCAGTAGTATAGGCCAGCGGGATCAGCCCCAGCATTTT CASSIGQRDQPQHF
TRBJ1-1 TRBV5-1 - TRBD1 TGCGCCAGCAGCTTGGGTGACAGGGACAACACTGAAGCTTTCTTT CASSLGDRDNTEAFF
TRBJ2-5 TRBV5-6 few - TGTGCCAGCAGCTTAGGCCTGGGGCAAAAAGAGACCCAGTACTTC CASSLGLGQKETQYF
TRBJ1-5 TRBV2 - TRBD1 TGTGCCAGCAGTGAGGGACAGGGGATGTCTCAGCCCCAGCATTTT CASSEGQGMSQPQHF
TRBJ1-2 TRBV30 - - TGTGCCTGGAGTCCCCAGGGGTTCTATGGCTACACCTTC CAWSPQGFYGYTF
TRBJ1-1 TRBV5-5 few - TGTGCCAGCAGCGAAGAAACAGTCGGGAACACTGAAGCTTTCTTT CASSEETVGNTEAFF
TRBJ2-7 TRBV28 few TRBD1 TGTGCCAGCAGTCGTTCCCGGGACAGGGGGGAGCAGTACTTC CASSRSRDRGEQYF
TRBJ2-1 TRBV10-3 - - TGTGCCACTAAGACGGGGAACAATGAGCAGTTCTTC CATKTGNNEQFF
TRBJ1-5 TRBV6-5 - - TGTGCCAGCAGACCCACAGGGAGAGGCAGTCAGCCCCAGCATTTT CASRPTGRGSQPQHF
TRBJ2-1 TRBV14 - - TGTGCCAGCAGCCGCGGGGCAGGGCAAATACTAGGTAAAGAGCAGTTCTTC CASSRGAGQILGKEQFF
TRBJ2-5 TRBV9 - TRBD2 TGTGCCAGCAGCGTGGACGGGGGGGCCGTAGAGACCCAGTACTTC CASSVDGGAVETQYF
TRBJ1-1 TRBV5-8 few TRBD1 TGTGCCAGCAGACGGACAGGGCTTACTGAAGCTTTCTTT CASRRTGLTEAFF
TRBJ1-1 TRBV30 - - TGTGCCTGGAGTCCAGGGGTAACTGAAGCTTTCTTT CAWSPGVTEAFF
TRBJ1-6 TRBV3-1/TRBV3-2 - TRBD1 TGTGCCAGCAGCCAAGCCGGGACAGGGCATCCCCTCCACTTT CASSQAGTGHPLHF
TRBJ2-1 TRBV4-2 - - TGTGCCAGCAGCTCCCCGACTGGCGGGGGCGGGAATGAGCAGTTCTTC CASSSPTGGGGNEQFF